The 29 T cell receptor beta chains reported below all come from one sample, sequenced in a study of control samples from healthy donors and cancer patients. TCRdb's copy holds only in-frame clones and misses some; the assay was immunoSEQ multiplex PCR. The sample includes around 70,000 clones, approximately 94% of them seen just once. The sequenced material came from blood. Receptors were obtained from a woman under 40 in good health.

CDR3 DNA sequence: TGCGCCAGCAGTGAACCTAGCATGAGTGAGACCCAGTACTTC. Residues: CASSEPSMSETQYF. The chain uses TRBV10-2 and TRBJ2-5, with a tentative D call TRBD2 (5 bases). Germline values: CDR1 WSHSY, CDR2 SAAADI. Trimming cost V 3 bases and J 5 bases, with 13 bases left between them. This CDR3 is 14 amino acids long.

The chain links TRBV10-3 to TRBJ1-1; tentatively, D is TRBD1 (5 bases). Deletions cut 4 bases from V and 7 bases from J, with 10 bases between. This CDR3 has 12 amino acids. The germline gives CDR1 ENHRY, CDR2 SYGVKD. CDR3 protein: CAISAGQNEAFF. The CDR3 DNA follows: TGTGCCATCAGTGCAGGACAAAATGAAGCTTTCTTT.

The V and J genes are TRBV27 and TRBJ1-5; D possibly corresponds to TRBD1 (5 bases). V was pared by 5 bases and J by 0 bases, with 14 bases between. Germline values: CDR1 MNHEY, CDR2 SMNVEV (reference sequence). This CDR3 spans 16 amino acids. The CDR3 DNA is TGTGCCAGCAGTGGAGGCAGGGCCTATAGCAATCAGCCCCAGCATTTT. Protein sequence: CASSGGRAYSNQPQHF.

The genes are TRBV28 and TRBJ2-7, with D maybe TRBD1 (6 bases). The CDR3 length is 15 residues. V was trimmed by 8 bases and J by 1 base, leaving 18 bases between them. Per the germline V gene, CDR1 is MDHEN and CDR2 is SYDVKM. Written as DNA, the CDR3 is TGTGCCAGCGGACTTAGTGGGGGCCCATCCTACGAGCAGTACTTC. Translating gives CASGLSGGPSYEQYF.

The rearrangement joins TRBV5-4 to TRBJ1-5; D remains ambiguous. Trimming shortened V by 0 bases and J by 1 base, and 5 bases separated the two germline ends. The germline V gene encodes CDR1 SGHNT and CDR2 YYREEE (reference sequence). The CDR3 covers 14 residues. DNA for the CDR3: TGTGCCAGCAGCTTGGGAGGGAGCAATCAGCCCCAGCATTTT. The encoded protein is CASSLGGSNQPQHF.

CDR3 in DNA: TGTGCCTGGAGTCCGACACGGGAGGGTGAGCAGTACGTC. Translation gives CAWSPTREGEQYV. The V and J genes are TRBV30 and TRBJ2-7, with 8 positions matching TRBD2. CDR1 is GTSNPN and CDR2 is SVGIG in the germline V gene (reference sequence). The CDR3 has 13 residues. Trimming at V came to 2 bases and at J to 7 bases, leaving 7 bases not matched to a gene.

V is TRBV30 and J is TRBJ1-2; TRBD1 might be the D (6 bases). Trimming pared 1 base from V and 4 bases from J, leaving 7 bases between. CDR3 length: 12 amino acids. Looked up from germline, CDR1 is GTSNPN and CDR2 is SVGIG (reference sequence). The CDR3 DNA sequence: TGTGCCTGGAGTGCGGGGGCCTATGGCTACACCTTC. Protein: CAWSAGAYGYTF.

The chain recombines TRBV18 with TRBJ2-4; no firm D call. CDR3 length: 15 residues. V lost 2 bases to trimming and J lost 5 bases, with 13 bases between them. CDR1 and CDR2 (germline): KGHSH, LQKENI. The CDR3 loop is CASSPRRREENIQYF. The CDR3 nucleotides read TGTGCCAGCTCACCAAGACGACGTGAAGAAAACATTCAGTACTTC.

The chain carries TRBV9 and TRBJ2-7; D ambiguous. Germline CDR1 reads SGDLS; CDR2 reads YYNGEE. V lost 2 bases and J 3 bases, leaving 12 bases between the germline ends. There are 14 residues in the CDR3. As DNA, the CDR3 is TGTGCCAGCAGCGTCTCAGGCAGTGACTACGAGCAGTACTTC. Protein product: CASSVSGSDYEQYF.

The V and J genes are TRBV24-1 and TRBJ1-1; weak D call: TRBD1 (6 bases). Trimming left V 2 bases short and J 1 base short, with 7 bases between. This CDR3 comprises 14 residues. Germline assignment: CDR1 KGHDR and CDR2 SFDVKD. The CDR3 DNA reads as TGTGCCACCAGTGATTCAGGGGAGAACACTGAAGCTTTCTTT. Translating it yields CATSDSGENTEAFF.

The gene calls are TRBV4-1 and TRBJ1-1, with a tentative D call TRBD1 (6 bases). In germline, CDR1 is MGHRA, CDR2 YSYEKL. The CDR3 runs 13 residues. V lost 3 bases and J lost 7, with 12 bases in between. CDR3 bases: TGCGCCAGCAGCCAGGGGGCCGGGGTTGAAGCTTTCTTT. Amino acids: CASSQGAGVEAFF.

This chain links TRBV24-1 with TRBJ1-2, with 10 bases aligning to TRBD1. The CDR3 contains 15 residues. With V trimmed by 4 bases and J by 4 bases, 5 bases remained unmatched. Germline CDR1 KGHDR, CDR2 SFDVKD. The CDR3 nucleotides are TGTGCCACCAGTGACACCGGGACAGGGGCCTATGGCTACACCTTC. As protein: CATSDTGTGAYGYTF.

The CDR3 sequence: CASLRQGWDSPLHF. The CDR3 nucleotides read TGTGCCAGCCTAAGACAGGGCTGGGATTCACCCCTCCACTTT. V is TRBV2 and J is TRBJ1-6, with TRBD1 matching over 7 bases. Looked up from germline, CDR1 is SNHLY and CDR2 is FYNNEI. The V and J ends lost 8 bases and 8 bases, in that order; junction bases with no gene match: 9. The CDR3 loop spans 14 amino acids. Drawing the rest from reference TRBV2 and TRBJ1-6, the complete variable domain is EPEVTQTPSHQVTQMGQEVILRCVPISNHLYFYWYRQILGQKVEFLVSFYNNEISEKSEIFDDQFSVERPDGSNFTLKIRSTKLEDSAMYFCASLRQGWDSPLHFGNGTRLTVT.

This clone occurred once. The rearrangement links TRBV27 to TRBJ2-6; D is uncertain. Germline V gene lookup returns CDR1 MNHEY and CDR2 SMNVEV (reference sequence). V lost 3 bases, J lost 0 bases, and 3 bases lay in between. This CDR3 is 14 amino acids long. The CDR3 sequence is CASSFNSGANVLTF. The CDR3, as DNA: TGTGCCAGCAGTTTCAACTCTGGGGCCAACGTCCTGACTTTC.

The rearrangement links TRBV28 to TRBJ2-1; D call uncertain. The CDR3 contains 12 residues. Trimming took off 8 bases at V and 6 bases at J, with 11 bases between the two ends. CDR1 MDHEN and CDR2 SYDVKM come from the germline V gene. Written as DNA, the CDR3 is TGTGCCAGCGGGTCCGTCTTCAATGAGCAGTTCTTC. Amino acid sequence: CASGSVFNEQFF.

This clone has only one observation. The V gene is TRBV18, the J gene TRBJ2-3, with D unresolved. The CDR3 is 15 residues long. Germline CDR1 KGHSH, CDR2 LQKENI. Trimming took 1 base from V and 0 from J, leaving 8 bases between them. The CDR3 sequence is CASSPLTVSTDTQYF. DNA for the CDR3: TGTGCCAGCTCACCACTTACAGTTAGCACAGATACGCAGTATTTT.

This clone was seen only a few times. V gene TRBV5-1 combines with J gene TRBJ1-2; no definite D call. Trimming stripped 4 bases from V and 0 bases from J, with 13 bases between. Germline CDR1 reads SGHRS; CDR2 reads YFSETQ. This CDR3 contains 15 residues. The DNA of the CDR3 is TGCGCCAGCAGCGCTGGGCGGGGAGCTAACTATGGCTACACCTTC. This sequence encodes CASSAGRGANYGYTF.

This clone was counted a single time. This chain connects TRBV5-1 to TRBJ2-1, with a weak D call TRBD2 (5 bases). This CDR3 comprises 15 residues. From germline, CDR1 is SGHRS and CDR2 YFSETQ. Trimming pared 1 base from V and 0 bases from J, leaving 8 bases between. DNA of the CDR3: TGCGCCAGCAGCTTGTTAGAGGGCTCCTACAATGAGCAGTTCTTC. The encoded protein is CASSLLEGSYNEQFF. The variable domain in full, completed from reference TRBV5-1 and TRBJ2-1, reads KAGVTQTPRYLIKTRGQQVTLSCSPISGHRSVSWYQQTPGQGLQFLFEYFSETQRNKGNFPGRFSGRQFSNSRSEMNVSTLELGDSALYLCASSLLEGSYNEQFFGPGTRLTVL.

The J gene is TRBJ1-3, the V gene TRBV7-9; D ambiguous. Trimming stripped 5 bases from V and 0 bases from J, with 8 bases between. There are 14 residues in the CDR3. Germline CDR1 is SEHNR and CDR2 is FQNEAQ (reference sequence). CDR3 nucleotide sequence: TGTGCCAGCAGCCCGACTTACTCTGGAAACACCATATATTTT. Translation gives CASSPTYSGNTIYF. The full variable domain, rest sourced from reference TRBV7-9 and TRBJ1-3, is DTGVSQNPRHKITKRGQNVTFRCDPISEHNRLYWYRQTLGQGPEFLTYFQNEAQLEKSRLLSDRFSAERPKGSFSTLEIQRTEQGDSAMYLCASSPTYSGNTIYFGEGSWLTVV.

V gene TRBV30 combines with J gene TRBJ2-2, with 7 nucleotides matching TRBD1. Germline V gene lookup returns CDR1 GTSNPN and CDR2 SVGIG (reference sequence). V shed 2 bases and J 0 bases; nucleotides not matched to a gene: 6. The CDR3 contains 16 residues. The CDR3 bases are TGTGCCTGGAGTACACCCGACAGGGCGAACACCGGGGAGCTGTTTTTT. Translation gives CAWSTPDRANTGELFF.

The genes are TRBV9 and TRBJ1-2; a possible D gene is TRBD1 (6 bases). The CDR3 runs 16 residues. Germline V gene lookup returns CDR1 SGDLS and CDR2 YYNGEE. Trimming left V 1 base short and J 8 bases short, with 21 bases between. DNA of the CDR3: TGTGCCAGCAGCGTAAATAGGGGACAAAGCGCGCAGGGCTACACCTTC. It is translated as CASSVNRGQSAQGYTF.

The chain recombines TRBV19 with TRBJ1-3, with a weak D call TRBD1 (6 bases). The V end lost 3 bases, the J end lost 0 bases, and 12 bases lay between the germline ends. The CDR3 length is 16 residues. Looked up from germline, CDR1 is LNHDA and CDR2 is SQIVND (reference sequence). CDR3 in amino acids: CASSMVTGLSGNTIYF. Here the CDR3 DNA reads TGTGCCAGTAGTATGGTAACAGGGCTCTCTGGAAACACCATATATTTT.

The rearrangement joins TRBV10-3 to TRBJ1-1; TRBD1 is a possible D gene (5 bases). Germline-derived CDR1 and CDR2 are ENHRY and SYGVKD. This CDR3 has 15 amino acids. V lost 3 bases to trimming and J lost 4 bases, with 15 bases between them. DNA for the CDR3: TGTGCCATCAGTGATCCGGGACTCCAACGCACTGAAGCTTTCTTT. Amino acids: CAISDPGLQRTEAFF.

The CDR3 bases are TGTGCCACCCAGAAAAGGTACGGCACCGGGGAGCTGTTTTTT. Translated: CATQKRYGTGELFF. The chain uses TRBV27 and TRBJ2-2; no reliable D call. The CDR3 covers 14 residues. V gave up 10 bases and J gave up 4 bases, with 16 bases separating them. From germline, CDR1 is MNHEY and CDR2 SMNVEV (reference sequence).

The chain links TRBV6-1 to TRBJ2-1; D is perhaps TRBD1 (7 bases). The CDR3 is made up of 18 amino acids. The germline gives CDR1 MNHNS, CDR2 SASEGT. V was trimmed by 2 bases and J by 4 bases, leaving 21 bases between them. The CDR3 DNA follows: TGTGCCAGCAGTGAAAGCCCCGAACCGACAGGGAGGTACAATGAGCAGTTCTTC. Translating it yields CASSESPEPTGRYNEQFF.

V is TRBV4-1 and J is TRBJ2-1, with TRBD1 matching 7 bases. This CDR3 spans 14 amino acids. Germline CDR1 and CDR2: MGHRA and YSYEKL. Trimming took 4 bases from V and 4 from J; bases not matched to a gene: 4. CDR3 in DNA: TGCGCCAGCAGCCGGGTGACAGGGTACAATGAGCAGTTCTTC. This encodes CASSRVTGYNEQFF.

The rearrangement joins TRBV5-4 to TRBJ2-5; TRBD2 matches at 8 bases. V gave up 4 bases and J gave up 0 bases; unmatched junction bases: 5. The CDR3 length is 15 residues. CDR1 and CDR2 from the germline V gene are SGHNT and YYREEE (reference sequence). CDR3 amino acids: CASSPGGSNQETQYF. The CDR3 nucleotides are TGTGCCAGCAGCCCGGGGGGGAGCAACCAAGAGACCCAGTACTTC.

For the CDR3, the DNA is TGTGCCAGTAGTGACAGGATCTATGGCTACACCTTC. Its translation is CASSDRIYGYTF. This chain connects TRBV19 to TRBJ1-2; D is possibly TRBD1 (6 bases). In germline, CDR1 is LNHDA, CDR2 SQIVND (reference sequence). V lost 5 bases and J 4 bases, leaving 8 bases between the germline ends. There are 12 residues in the CDR3. Full variable domain (rest looked up from reference TRBV19 and TRBJ1-2): DGGITQSPKYLFRKEGQNVTLSCEQNLNHDAMYWYRQDPGQGLRLIYYSQIVNDFQKGDIAEGYSVSREKKESFPLTVTSAQKNPTAFYLCASSDRIYGYTFGSGTRLTVV.

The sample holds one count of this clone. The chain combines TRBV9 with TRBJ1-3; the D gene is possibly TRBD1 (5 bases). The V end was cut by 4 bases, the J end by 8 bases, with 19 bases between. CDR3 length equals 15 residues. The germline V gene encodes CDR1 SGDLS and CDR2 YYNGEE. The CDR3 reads CASSIRGKRDDTIYF. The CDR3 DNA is TGTGCCAGCAGCATAAGGGGCAAAAGGGACGACACCATATATTTT.